These T cell receptor beta chains were read from a single sample in a study of identical twins. TCRdb reprocessed the 5' RACE reads with MiXCR, giving one entry per CDR3 protein. The sample shows around 490,000 distinct CDR3 sequences, 20% to 25% of them seen only once. Another study also made use of these data, one on yellow fever vaccine responses in identical twins.

The sequencing input was CD4+ T cells sorted from blood. The receptor source for this set is a woman younger than 35 in good health. Each CDR3 is given with its conserved first and last residue. The D gene is left open where the match is weak. The listing skips clone size in some rows; elsewhere it reads once, few, many or a size class.

TRBJ2-5	TRBV20-1	NA	NA	TGCAGTGCTAGAGATGGTTCCTTGAGTCGAGAGACCCAGTACTTC	CSARDGSLSRETQYF
TRBJ2-1	TRBV14	NA	NA	TGTGCCAGCAGCCAAGAGCCTTTCGGGGTTGAGCAGTTCTTC	CASSQEPFGVEQFF
TRBJ2-5	TRBV6-5	NA	NA	TGTGCCAGCAGTTACGGTCTCAGGGTTGCTCAAGAGACCCAGTACTTC	CASSYGLRVAQETQYF
TRBJ2-7	TRBV20-1	few	NA	TGCAGTGCAACCAGTACCGGGATCGACTACGAGCAGTACTTC	CSATSTGIDYEQYF
TRBJ1-5	TRBV12-3/TRBV12-4	NA	NA	TGTGCCAGCAGTACGAAGACGATCAATCAGCCCCAGCATTTT	CASSTKTINQPQHF
TRBJ2-3	TRBV20-1	NA	TRBD2	TGCAGTGCTTTACGACTAGCGGGGGTTTCAGATACGCAGTATTTT	CSALRLAGVSDTQYF
TRBJ2-4	TRBV4-1	few	NA	TGCGCCAGCAGCCAATCCGCGGGTTCACCGGCCAAAAACATTCAGTACTTC	CASSQSAGSPAKNIQYF
TRBJ2-2	TRBV3-1	few	NA	TGTGCCAGCAGCCAAGATGGCGGAGCGAACACCGGGGAGCTGTTTTTT	CASSQDGGANTGELFF
TRBJ2-5	TRBV28	NA	NA	TGTGCCAGCAGACCCGGGAGGACCCAGTACTTC	CASRPGRTQYF
TRBJ1-3	TRBV7-9	NA	TRBD1	TGTGCCAGCAGCTTCCAGGGACAGGCGCTCTCTGGAAACACCATATATTTT	CASSFQGQALSGNTIYF
TRBJ2-3	TRBV7-9	few	TRBD2	TGTGCCAGCAGCTTATTCGTCAGCGGGGGCACAGATACGCAGTATTTT	CASSLFVSGGTDTQYF
TRBJ2-3	TRBV11-2	few	NA	TGTGCCAGCAGCTTAGATAGTGCGACACCAAGCACAGATACGCAGTATTTT	CASSLDSATPSTDTQYF
TRBJ2-1	TRBV28	few	NA	TGTGCCAGCGCGCCGGCGGGCAAAATAGTCAATGAGCAGTTCTTC	CASAPAGKIVNEQFF
TRBJ2-3	TRBV20-1	NA	NA	TGCAGTGCTAGTGGCAGGTCCGAGGGAGGTACAGATACGCAGTATTTT	CSASGRSEGGTDTQYF
TRBJ2-2	TRBV3-1	few	NA	TGTGCCAGCAGCCAGACAGTGAACACCGGGGAGCTGTTTTTT	CASSQTVNTGELFF
TRBJ2-7	TRBV10-3	NA	TRBD2	TGTGCCACCCTAGCGGGAGACTCGGGTGGCTACGAGCAGTACTTC	CATLAGDSGGYEQYF
TRBJ2-1	TRBV6-1	once	NA	TGTGCCAGCAGCTCCCTGAGGATGGGGGGCTCGGGTGAGCAGTTCTTC	CASSSLRMGGSGEQFF
TRBJ2-4	TRBV7-9	NA	NA	TGTGCCAGCAGCCCACCGTTTCGCCTAGGGGACATTCAGTACTTC	CASSPPFRLGDIQYF
TRBJ2-5	TRBV12-3/TRBV12-4	NA	NA	TGTGCCAGCAGCCGAGCTAGCGCCCTAGGAGAGACCCAGTACTTC	CASSRASALGETQYF
TRBJ2-5	TRBV5-8	few	NA	TGTGCCAGCAGCCCAGGGACGGGAGCTGGAGAGACCCAGTACTTC	CASSPGTGAGETQYF
TRBJ2-1	TRBV6-5	NA	NA	TGTGCCAGCAGTTACTCGTTGGGACAATGGAATGAGCAGTTCTTC	CASSYSLGQWNEQFF
TRBJ2-1	TRBV3-1	NA	TRBD1	TGTGCCAGCAGCCACCCAGACAGGGATGAGCAGTTCTTC	CASSHPDRDEQFF
TRBJ1-1	TRBV29-1	NA	NA	TGCAGCGTTGCAGGGCACTCGAACACTGAAGCTTTCTTT	CSVAGHSNTEAFF
TRBJ2-2	TRBV10-3	few	TRBD2	TGTGCCATCAAAGGGACTAGCGGGGATGCGAACACCGGGGAGCTGTTTTTT	CAIKGTSGDANTGELFF